The next 14 T cell receptor beta chains were all read from a single sample in a study of blood T cell repertoires in COVID-19. The data were produced by immunoSEQ multiplex PCR, yet TCRdb's version contains in-frame clones alone and is incomplete. The sample has around 260,000 clones; around 86% are singletons. Sequencing used peripheral blood. Receptor source: a woman aged 40 to 50 who had recovered from COVID-19.

This clone was found a few times. This chain joins TRBV9 and TRBJ1-2; D ambiguous. CDR1 and CDR2 from the germline V gene are SGDLS and YYNGEE. CDR3 length: 14 residues. Trimming cost V 4 bases and J 7 bases, with 17 bases left between them. CDR3 region: CASSPSYDGGGYTF. In DNA form, the CDR3 reads TGTGCCAGCAGCCCTAGTTACGACGGCGGTGGCTACACCTTC.

The CDR3 region has the DNA TGTGCCAGCAGCCACCGAGGGGGAACCGAACCTTCCACAGATACGCAGTATTTT. Its protein product is CASSHRGGTEPSTDTQYF. The genes are TRBV13 and TRBJ2-3; tentative D call: TRBD1 (6 bases). V lost 5 bases and J 2 bases, leaving 23 bases between the germline ends. This CDR3 contains 18 residues. Germline V CDR1 and CDR2: PRHDT, FYEKMQ (reference sequence).

The V gene is TRBV5-1, the J gene TRBJ1-2; 7 bases align to TRBD1. Germline loops: CDR1 SGHRS, CDR2 YFSETQ. This CDR3 spans 14 amino acids. V shed 2 bases and J 6 bases; nucleotides not matched to a gene: 7. CDR3 sequence: CASSLRQGLHGYTF. CDR3 sequence (DNA): TGCGCCAGCAGCTTAAGACAGGGTTTGCATGGCTACACCTTC.

This chain links TRBV5-4 with TRBJ2-7; 12 bases are a match to TRBD2. The CDR3 runs 15 residues. V was pared by 5 bases and J by 3 bases, with 6 bases of the junction left unmatched. Looked up from germline, CDR1 is SGHNT and CDR2 is YYREEE (reference sequence). The CDR3: CASSPLAGGSYEQYF. Written as DNA, the CDR3 is TGTGCCAGCAGTCCCCTAGCGGGGGGGAGCTACGAGCAGTACTTC.

CDR3 nucleotide sequence: TGTGCCAGCGCACCCGGGACAGGGGGCGAGCCCCAGCATTTT. Translation: CASAPGTGGEPQHF. V usage is TRBV27 and J usage is TRBJ1-5; 12 positions agree with TRBD1. Looked up from germline, CDR1 is MNHEY and CDR2 is SMNVEV (reference sequence). V dropped 8 bases and J dropped 8; count of bases not matched to a gene: 7. The CDR3 sequence is 14 residues long.

This chain joins TRBV11-2 and TRBJ2-5; a possible D gene is TRBD2 (6 bases). The CDR3 is 13 amino acids. CDR1 and CDR2 (germline): SGHAT, FQNNGV. V lost 5 bases and J 4 bases, leaving 11 bases between the germline ends. For the CDR3, the DNA is TGTGCCAGCAGCCCGACCGGGGGAGAGACCCAGTACTTC. As protein: CASSPTGGETQYF.

This chain connects TRBV15 to TRBJ2-5, with 12 bases matching TRBD2. The CDR3 is 19 amino acids. Germline loops: CDR1 LNHNV, CDR2 YYDKDF (reference sequence). J lost 5 bases, V lost 3 bases, and 16 bases had no gene match. The CDR3 bases are TGTGCCACCAGCAGCGGACTAGCGGGGAAGGGGGAGGAGTGGGAGACCCAGTACTTC. Its protein product is CATSSGLAGKGEEWETQYF. The variable domain in full, completed from reference TRBV15 and TRBJ2-5, reads DAMVIQNPRYQVTQFGKPVTLSCSQTLNHNVMYWYQQKSSQAPKLLFHYYDKDFNNEADTPDNFQSRRPNTSFCFLDIRSPGLGDTAMYLCATSSGLAGKGEEWETQYFGPGTRLLVL.

The chain joins TRBV30 to TRBJ1-4; 7 bases match TRBD1. V dropped 1 base and J dropped 1; count of bases not matched to a gene: 3. The germline V gene encodes CDR1 GTSNPN and CDR2 SVGIG (reference sequence). This CDR3 comprises 15 residues. CDR3 residues: CAWSGQGGTNEKLFF. DNA of the CDR3: TGTGCCTGGAGTGGGCAGGGGGGAACTAATGAAAAACTGTTTTTT.

The V call is TRBV6-5, the J call TRBJ2-1; 7 bases align to TRBD2. This CDR3 is 15 amino acids long. V shed 4 bases and J 2 bases; nucleotides not matched to a gene: 5. Germline CDR1 is MNHEY and CDR2 is SVGAGI. Here the CDR3 DNA reads TGTGCCAGCAGTTCGGGGGAGGGAACCTACAATGAGCAGTTCTTC. Encoded protein: CASSSGEGTYNEQFF.

The chain recombines TRBV5-1 with TRBJ1-6, with 8 positions matching TRBD1. After removal of 0 bases from V and 9 bases from J, the junction contained 8 bases not matched to a gene. The germline V gene has CDR1 SGHRS and CDR2 YFSETQ. This CDR3 contains 16 residues. The CDR3 nucleotides read TGCGCCAGCAGCTTGGATACAGGGGGATTAGGTTCACCCCTCCACTTT. This translates into CASSLDTGGLGSPLHF.

This clone was found a few times. The CDR3 nucleotides read TGTGCCAGCTCACCGAGGCGGACTTGGGATGGCTACACCTTC. Its protein is CASSPRRTWDGYTF. The gene calls are TRBV18 and TRBJ1-2; D is unresolved. V lost 3 bases and J 6 bases, leaving 14 bases between the germline ends. The V gene's germline CDR1 is KGHSH and CDR2 LQKENI. The CDR3 loop spans 14 amino acids.

The chain carries TRBV7-2 and TRBJ2-1; 7 nucleotides agree with TRBD2. V lost 5 bases, J lost 1 base, and 11 bases stayed unmatched. The CDR3 covers 17 residues. The germline CDR1 and CDR2 sequences are SGHTA and FQGNSA. The CDR3 here is CASSPPEWGGSYNEQFF. The CDR3 DNA follows: TGTGCCAGCAGCCCCCCCGAGTGGGGGGGATCCTACAATGAGCAGTTCTTC.

The chain couples TRBV5-4 to TRBJ2-1, with D possibly matching TRBD1 (6 bases). V was clipped by 0 bases and J by 12 bases, with 19 bases between them. Germline V lookup: CDR1 SGHNT, CDR2 YYREEE (reference sequence). The CDR3 runs 15 residues. The CDR3 loop is CASSLDLGAKVRQFF. The CDR3 DNA reads TGTGCCAGCAGCTTGGATCTGGGGGCGAAAGTAAGGCAGTTCTTC.

The chain carries TRBV6-5 and TRBJ2-1; 7 bases map to TRBD2. V gave up 4 bases and J gave up 7 bases; unmatched junction bases: 4. The CDR3 covers 13 residues. Germline V gene sequence: CDR1 MNHEY, CDR2 SVGAGI. CDR3 DNA: TGTGCCAGCAGTTTCGGGGAGGGGAATGAGCAGTTCTTC. This gives the protein CASSFGEGNEQFF.